This T cell receptor beta chain derives from a study of blood T cell repertoires in COVID-19. Data came from immunoSEQ multiplex PCR; TCRdb stores just in-frame clones and leaves some out. The sample has about 220,000 clones, about 84% seen once. CDR3 size: 15 residues. V gave up 0 bases and J gave up 4 bases, with 10 bases separating them. CDR1 SGHKS and CDR2 YYEKEE come from the germline V gene (reference sequence). This chain joins TRBV5-5 and TRBJ2-2, with a tentative D call TRBD2 (5 bases). Sequences were obtained from peripheral blood. The clonotype originates from a human donor in a cohort sampled during active COVID-19. CDR3 in DNA: TGTGCCAGCAGCTTGGTACGGGGATCCACCGGGGAGCTGTTTTTT. Translating gives CASSLVRGSTGELFF.